The 27 T cell receptor beta chains below were found in one sample sequenced in a study of blood T cells in healthy people across ages. Sample-barcoded 5' priming and a J-beta primer mix drove a second PCR of about 6 to 12 cycles. Using its own MiXCR run on the 5' RACE reads, TCRdb lists one record per CDR3 protein. There are over a million distinct CDR3 sequences in the sample; around 43% occur only once, and about 20% lies in the top ten. The sequenced sample was blood. Receptor source: a woman aged 55-69 years in good health.

This sequence joins TRBV5-6 and TRBJ2-5, with TRBD2 identical over 14 bases. This CDR3 spans 16 amino acids. After removal of 3 bases from V and 4 bases from J, the junction contained 5 bases not matched to a gene. Germline lookup yields CDR1 SGHDT and CDR2 YYEEEE. The CDR3 protein is CASSYPGLAGGETQYF. In DNA form, the CDR3 reads TGTGCCAGCAGCTACCCAGGACTAGCGGGAGGAGAGACCCAGTACTTC.

The rearrangement uses TRBV20-1 and TRBJ2-5, with 7 bases fitting TRBD1. This CDR3 is built from 14 residues. The germline CDR1 and CDR2 sequences are DFQATT and SNEGSKA (reference sequence). V gave up 5 bases and J gave up 5 bases; unmatched junction bases: 11. The CDR3 protein is CSAGVARQGETQYF. Written as DNA, the CDR3 is TGCAGTGCTGGAGTTGCGAGACAGGGTGAGACCCAGTACTTC.

J is TRBJ2-7 and V is TRBV20-1; 12 positions match TRBD2. The CDR3 loop spans 18 amino acids. V trimming: 0 bases; J trimming: 3 bases; junction bases outside the gene matches: 12. Germline V CDR1 and CDR2: DFQATT, SNEGSKA (reference sequence). The CDR3 bases are TGCAGTGCTAGAGATCCCCCCGGACTAGCGGGATTTCTCTACGAGCAGTACTTC. Amino acid sequence: CSARDPPGLAGFLYEQYF.

As to this clonotype: An end of the junction does not agree with germline; a read error may underlie this. V gene TRBV7-7 combines with J gene TRBJ2-1; 8 positions match TRBD2. Germline V gene data show CDR1 as SSHAT and CDR2 as FNYEAQ (reference sequence). The CDR3 loop spans 14 amino acids. CDR3 in DNA: TGCGCCAGCAGCTTAGCGCCGGGTAGCGGGAAGCAGTTCTTC. It specifies CASSLAPGSGKQFF.

At least ten counts were recorded for this clonotype. V is TRBV12-3 or TRBV12-4 and J is TRBJ2-1; the match to TRBD2 covers 15 bases. This CDR3 is 17 amino acids long. V was pared by 7 bases and J by 9 bases, with 13 bases of the junction left unmatched. This CDR3 reads CASTDRMGLAGGTEQFF. DNA of the CDR3: TGTGCCAGCACTGATAGAATGGGACTAGCGGGAGGTACTGAGCAGTTCTTC.

The chain links TRBV4-1 to TRBJ1-6; 9 bases line up with TRBD1. V shed 3 bases, J shed 10 bases, and the junction held 7 bases outside the gene matches. The CDR3 runs 15 residues. Germline CDR1 MGHRA, CDR2 YSYEKL. CDR3 sequence (DNA): TGCGCCAGCAGCCAGACCCGACAGGGGGGCTCACCCCTCCACTTT. Translation: CASSQTRQGGSPLHF.

The chain combines TRBV20-1 with TRBJ2-3, with D perhaps matching TRBD1 (6 bases). Trimming cost V 4 bases and J 6 bases, with 20 bases left between them. Germline V gene sequence: CDR1 DFQATT, CDR2 SNEGSKA (reference sequence). This CDR3 is built from 15 residues. The CDR3 sequence is CSATPNRVRSDTQYF. Here the CDR3 DNA reads TGCAGTGCTACCCCTAACAGGGTCCGTAGCGATACGCAGTATTTT.

This clonotype was observed once. V usage is TRBV29-1 and J usage is TRBJ2-5, with D possibly being TRBD1 (6 bases). CDR1 SQVTM and CDR2 ANQGSEA come from the germline V gene. V lost 5 bases and J 11 bases, leaving 18 bases between the germline ends. CDR3 length: 12 amino acids. The CDR3 sequence is CSVRDTPYEQYF. CDR3 sequence (DNA): TGCAGCGTTCGGGACACCCCCTATGAGCAGTACTTC.

The chain recombines TRBV2 with TRBJ2-7; D gene ambiguous. The CDR3 totals 13 residues. Per germline, CDR1 SNHLY and CDR2 FYNNEI. The V end lost 5 bases, the J end lost 3 bases, and 11 bases lay between the germline ends. The CDR3 is CASSRIPNYEQYF. CDR3 in DNA: TGTGCCAGCAGTCGGATCCCGAACTACGAGCAGTACTTC.

The chain is built from TRBV7-2 and TRBJ2-2; 9 nucleotides line up with TRBD1. The CDR3 spans 17 residues. CDR1 is SGHTA, CDR2 FQGNSA, per germline. V shed 2 bases, J shed 5 bases, and the junction held 9 bases outside the gene matches. DNA of the CDR3: TGTGCCAGCAGCTTAAACGGTGGGACAGGGTGGACCGGGGAGCTGTTTTTT. As protein: CASSLNGGTGWTGELFF.

V and J are TRBV20-1 and TRBJ2-1, with 7 bases lining up with TRBD1. Germline V gene lookup returns CDR1 DFQATT and CDR2 SNEGSKA (reference sequence). This CDR3 is built from 15 residues. J gave up 10 bases and V 6 bases, and 18 bases lay outside the gene matches. The chain's CDR3 is CSAGSRTGSSYEQFF. The CDR3, as DNA: TGCAGTGCCGGATCACGGACAGGAAGCTCCTACGAGCAGTTCTTC.

The chain uses TRBV29-1 and TRBJ2-7; D is uncertain. V dropped 5 bases and J dropped 0 bases, with 11 bases sitting between them. The length of the CDR3 is 13 residues. Germline-derived CDR1 and CDR2 are SQVTM and ANQGSEA. CDR3 bases: TGCAGCGTTCTCCCATCTAACTCCTACGAGCAGTACTTC. It codes for CSVLPSNSYEQYF.

A word on this clonotype: One end of the junction fails to match germline, which may point to a read error. The V call is TRBV12-3 or TRBV12-4, the J call TRBJ1-1; tentatively, D is TRBD1 (5 bases). CDR3 length equals 13 residues. Here the CDR3 reads CANSSPGLTEAFF. CDR3 DNA sequence: TGTGCCAACAGTTCGCCAGGGTTAACTGAAGCTTTCTTT.

The genes are TRBV11-2 and TRBJ2-7; D gene uncertain. This CDR3 region has 14 residues. The V end lost 1 base, the J end lost 1 base, and 8 bases lay between the germline ends. In germline, CDR1 is SGHAT, CDR2 FQNNGV. CDR3 sequence: CASSLVEGSYEQYF. The CDR3 DNA reads as TGTGCCAGCAGCTTAGTGGAAGGATCCTACGAGCAGTACTTC.

The chain joins TRBV27 to TRBJ2-1; possibly TRBD1 for D (6 bases). The J call is uncertain, as TRBJ2-7 better fits the DNA end. Looked up from germline, CDR1 is MNHEY and CDR2 is SMNVEV (reference sequence). This CDR3 spans 15 amino acids. DNA for the CDR3: TGTGCCAGCGGACAGTCGGGTGATTCCTACAATGAGCAGTACTTC. Protein: CASGQSGDSYNEQYF.

The gene calls are TRBV6-2 or TRBV6-3 and TRBJ1-4, with no clear D. V dropped 5 bases and J dropped 8 bases, with 15 bases sitting between them. CDR3 length equals 14 residues. Per germline, CDR1 MNHEY and CDR2 SVGEGT. The CDR3 DNA is TGTGCCAGCAGTGCGATTATCAGATGGGAAAAACTGTTTTTT. Translating gives CASSAIIRWEKLFF.

The genes are TRBV25-1 and TRBJ1-2; D gene uncertain. Trimming left V 7 bases short and J 2 bases short, with 8 bases between. The CDR3 sequence is 12 residues long. Germline CDR1 MGHDK, CDR2 SYGVNS. CDR3 protein: CASTTGNYGYTF. DNA for the CDR3: TGTGCCAGCACGACCGGGAACTATGGCTACACCTTC.

This rearrangement joins TRBV24-1 to TRBJ2-2, with D possibly TRBD1 on 5 matching bases. The germline V gene encodes CDR1 KGHDR and CDR2 SFDVKD. This CDR3 comprises 14 residues. Trimming pared 4 bases from V and 3 bases from J, leaving 8 bases between. CDR3: CATSEPGYTGELFF. CDR3 DNA: TGTGCCACCAGTGAACCAGGGTACACCGGGGAGCTGTTTTTT.

The chain has TRBV27 and TRBJ2-3; 10 bases align to TRBD1. Germline V gene sequence: CDR1 MNHEY, CDR2 SMNVEV (reference sequence). V lost 6 bases, J lost 6 bases, and 3 bases stayed unmatched. The CDR3 length is 13 residues. CDR3 in amino acids: CASRRTGGDTQYF. In DNA, the CDR3 is TGTGCCAGCAGGCGGACAGGGGGGGATACGCAGTATTTT.

As regards this clonotype: The missing conserved phenylalanine or tryptophan at the end of this CDR3 makes a read error likely. The J gene is TRBJ2-1, the V gene TRBV20-1; 7 positions agree with TRBD2. The CDR3 contains 16 residues. Germline CDR1 and CDR2: DFQATT and SNEGSKA (reference sequence). The ends lost 4 bases at V and 8 bases at J; junction bases unmatched: 17. In DNA, the CDR3 is TGCAGTGCTACAAAAACCCGAGCGGGAAGGAAGGATGAGCAGTTCTAC. Encoded protein: CSATKTRAGRKDEQFY.

This clonotype turned up a few times. The chain couples TRBV28 to TRBJ1-5, with TRBD1 as a possible D gene (6 bases). Per germline, CDR1 MDHEN and CDR2 SYDVKM. V lost 5 bases and J 2 bases, leaving 22 bases between the germline ends. The length of the CDR3 is 18 residues. The CDR3 reads CASSPWTALSVGNQPQHF. Here the CDR3 DNA reads TGTGCCAGCAGTCCCTGGACAGCCCTGTCAGTAGGCAATCAGCCCCAGCATTTT. Variable domain in full (rest from reference TRBV28 and TRBJ1-5): DVKVTQSSRYLVKRTGEKVFLECVQDMDHENMFWYRQDPGLGLRLIYFSYDVKMKEKGDIPEGYSVSREKKERFSLILESASTNQTSMYLCASSPWTALSVGNQPQHFGDGTRLSIL.

The chain has TRBV9 and TRBJ2-3; the D gene could be TRBD1 or TRBD2 (5 bases each). This CDR3 is 15 amino acids long. V gave up 3 bases and J gave up 1 base, with 12 bases separating them. The germline V gene encodes CDR1 SGDLS and CDR2 YYNGEE. DNA for the CDR3: TGTGCCAGCAGCGCCTCGGGACCTCGCACAGATACGCAGTATTTT. It translates to CASSASGPRTDTQYF.

The CDR3 here is CASSYSSPGQGNNQPQHF. CDR3 bases: TGTGCCAGCAGTTACTCCTCCCCGGGACAGGGGAACAATCAGCCCCAGCATTTT. The V call is TRBV6-5, the J call TRBJ1-5; 10 bases map to TRBD1. The CDR3 runs to 18 residues. The germline gives CDR1 MNHEY, CDR2 SVGAGI. Trimming at V came to 0 bases and at J to 3 bases, leaving 8 bases not matched to a gene.

This clonotype was found a few times. This rearrangement joins TRBV6-1 to TRBJ2-7; 7 positions agree with TRBD2. This CDR3 has 15 amino acids. Germline V gives CDR1 MNHNS, CDR2 SASEGT. Trimming cost V 5 bases and J 0 bases; bases outside gene matches: 7. CDR3 loop: CASSKTSANSYEQYF. The CDR3 DNA reads as TGTGCCAGCAGTAAAACTAGCGCGAACTCCTACGAGCAGTACTTC.

This chain uses TRBV20-1 with TRBJ1-5; TRBD1 aligns across 7 bases. The CDR3 extends over 13 amino acids. Looked up from germline, CDR1 is DFQATT and CDR2 is SNEGSKA (reference sequence). The CDR3 DNA sequence: TGCTCCGCACGGGACAGTGAGAATCAGCCCCAGCATTTT. Its protein product is CSARDSENQPQHF.

The chain joins TRBV27 to TRBJ2-1; possible D gene TRBD2, 5 bases. The J call may be in error: the DNA end matches TRBJ2-7 better. The CDR3 length is 15 residues. Germline V gene lookup returns CDR1 MNHEY and CDR2 SMNVEV (reference sequence). The CDR3 protein is CASTRRASGSYEQYF. The CDR3 DNA reads as TGTGCCAGCACCCGGCGCGCCTCGGGGTCCTACGAGCAGTACTTC.

V is TRBV12-3 or TRBV12-4 and J is TRBJ2-4, with a possible D match to TRBD2 (5 bases). CDR3 length: 15 amino acids. Trimming removed 4 bases from V and 3 bases from J, with 13 bases in between. This CDR3 is CASSYQDGDKNIQYF. CDR3 coding DNA: TGTGCCAGCAGTTACCAAGACGGGGACAAAAACATTCAGTACTTC.